This TCR beta chain was identified during a study of blood T cell repertoires in COVID-19. On the study more broadly: Sources were T cells, B-cell-depleted T cells, or PBMCs; the material itself was cDNA or gDNA.

As originally analysed: From reference gene primer amplification, estimates of nucleated cell counts were derived. Measured with immunoSEQ multiplex PCR; TCRdb has only the in-frame clones, and not every one. V, J and clone size are taken as reported in that table, and D and trimming were inferred from the DNA itself. The repertoire has 220,000 or so clones, approximately 85% of them found once; the top ten carry 8% to 9%. Trimming cost V 3 bases and J 5 bases, with 7 bases left between them. The length of the CDR3 is 12 residues. The genes are TRBV12-3 or TRBV12-4 and TRBJ1-1, with D hard to call. Sequenced sample: peripheral blood. The source of this sequence is a woman over 75 with COVID-19, enrolled during active disease. The DNA for the CDR3 is TGTGCCAGCAGTTTTACCGGGACTGAAGCTTTCTTT. This translates into CASSFTGTEAFF.